This TCR beta chain was obtained from a study of Graves' ophthalmopathy and Graves' hyperthyroidism. Concerning this clonotype itself: Its matching antigen is unknown.

The PBMC fraction was derived from around 10 ml of fresh peripheral blood. Findings of the study overall: At 60% to 71% sensitivity and 72% to 75% specificity, the model predicted progression of the ophthalmopathy. Thyroid clonotypes that were expanded above 0.001 frequency mostly also appeared in blood.

Amplified TCR beta CDR3 regions were obtained using RNA transcripts as template. An initial RT-PCR round employing HTBI primers preceded a second-round multiplex PCR. TCRdb passed the multiplex PCR reads through MiXCR, listing each CDR3 protein once. Of almost 750,000 distinct CDR3 sequences listed, approximately 40% are singletons. The CDR3 has 15 residues. Germline V lookup: CDR1 MGHDK, CDR2 SYGVNS. The V gene lost 4 bases and the J gene lost 4 bases, with 13 bases spanning the gap. This TCR derives from an adult man with Graves' ophthalmopathy. The V and J genes are TRBV25-1 and TRBJ2-2, with D unclear. Sequencing was carried out using peripheral blood. CDR3 sequence (DNA): TGTGCCAGCAGTGCTAGAGATATGGTCACCGGGGAGCTGTTTTTT. Its translation is CASSARDMVTGELFF.